Below, 22 T cell receptor beta chains from the same sample are listed, as sequenced in a study of T cells in Graves' hyperthyroidism and ophthalmopathy. Amplified TCR beta CDR3 regions came from RNA transcripts. TCR CDR3 regions were first amplified by RT-PCR with HTBI primers. MiXCR was run by TCRdb on the multiplex PCR reads, yielding one entry per CDR3 protein. The table shows about 520,000 distinct CDR3 sequences, with roughly a quarter occurring only once. Sequenced input: blood. The source is a woman aged 25-40 years with Graves' ophthalmopathy.

This clonotype was observed at least ten times. The rearrangement links TRBV4-3 to TRBJ2-7; TRBD1 aligns across 10 bases. Germline CDR1 LGHNA, CDR2 YSLEER. The CDR3 extends over 15 amino acids. J gave up 4 bases and V 4 bases, and 7 bases lay outside the gene matches. This CDR3 is CASSPDRGRRYEQYF. The CDR3 DNA reads as TGCGCCAGCAGCCCCGACAGGGGGCGTAGGTACGAGCAGTACTTC.

This chain uses TRBV28 with TRBJ2-7; 7 bases are shared with TRBD2. The CDR3 runs to 15 residues. Looked up from germline, CDR1 is MDHEN and CDR2 is SYDVKM. J gave up 0 bases and V 8 bases, and 10 bases lay outside the gene matches. The CDR3 nucleotides read TGTGCCAGCGGCCTAGCGCGGGGGAGCTCCTACGAGCAGTACTTC. It encodes CASGLARGSSYEQYF.

This chain connects TRBV14 to TRBJ2-6, with D tentatively TRBD1 (6 bases). Germline V gives CDR1 SGHDN, CDR2 FVKESK. This CDR3 contains 16 residues. Trimming removed 4 bases from V and 2 bases from J, with 12 bases in between. CDR3 region: CASSLITGTGANVLTF. The CDR3 DNA reads TGTGCCAGCAGCCTCATAACAGGGACTGGGGCCAACGTCCTGACTTTC. The full variable domain, completed using reference TRBV14 and TRBJ2-6, is EAGVTQFPSHSVIEKGQTVTLRCDPISGHDNLYWYRRVMGKEIKFLLHFVKESKQDESGMPNNRFLAERTGGTYSTLKVQPAELEDSGVYFCASSLITGTGANVLTFGAGSRLTVL.

Only a few counts were recorded for this clonotype. V usage is TRBV6-1 and J usage is TRBJ2-5, with TRBD2 matching 10 bases. The CDR3 consists of 20 residues. The V gene end was trimmed by 0 bases and the J gene end by 4 bases; junction bases not matched to a gene: 17. Per germline, CDR1 MNHNS and CDR2 SASEGT. In DNA form, the CDR3 reads TGTGCCAGCAGTGAAGCAGGGCTAGCGGGGGCACCAAGATTTAGAGAGACCCAGTACTTC. This sequence encodes CASSEAGLAGAPRFRETQYF.

V usage is TRBV29-1 and J usage is TRBJ2-7; 9 positions match TRBD1. This CDR3 has 12 amino acids. Unmatched junction bases numbered 4, after V lost 4 bases and J lost 6 bases. The germline CDR1 and CDR2 sequences are SQVTM and ANQGSEA. CDR3 sequence reads: CSVVDRGTEQYF. In nucleotides, the CDR3 is TGCAGCGTTGTGGACAGGGGTACCGAGCAGTACTTC.

The chain recombines TRBV27 with TRBJ2-5; unclear D gene. Germline V CDR1 and CDR2: MNHEY, SMNVEV (reference sequence). The CDR3 is 14 residues long. Trimming removed 2 bases at V and 1 base at J, with 8 bases between. This CDR3 reads CASSLLSPQETQYF. The CDR3 bases are TGTGCCAGCAGTTTACTTTCACCCCAAGAGACCCAGTACTTC.

There are many counts of this clonotype. The genes are TRBV6-5 and TRBJ2-7; TRBD2 aligns across 7 bases. The V gene end was trimmed by 4 bases and the J gene end by 3 bases; junction bases not matched to a gene: 6. The CDR3 spans 14 residues. The germline V gene has CDR1 MNHEY and CDR2 SVGAGI. The chain's CDR3 is CASSSRSGVYEQYF. The CDR3 DNA follows: TGTGCCAGCAGTTCCCGAAGCGGGGTCTACGAGCAGTACTTC.

This clonotype was counted ten times or more. The chain has TRBV12-3 or TRBV12-4 and TRBJ2-7; D perhaps matches TRBD1 (6 bases). The CDR3 is 15 amino acids. V was cut by 6 bases and J by 1 base, with 16 bases left in between. Here the CDR3 reads CASSHPGHLSYEQYF. The CDR3 DNA reads TGTGCCAGCAGCCATCCGGGACACCTATCCTACGAGCAGTACTTC.

This chain links TRBV5-5 with TRBJ1-2; D gene unclear. V was clipped by 0 bases and J by 7 bases, with 13 bases between them. Looked up from germline, CDR1 is SGHKS and CDR2 is YYEKEE (reference sequence). The CDR3 consists of 14 residues. The CDR3 reads CASSLEGWIGGYTF. The DNA for the CDR3 is TGTGCCAGCAGCTTGGAGGGTTGGATCGGTGGCTACACCTTC.

CDR3 amino acids: CASSEEPSMNTEAFF. As DNA, the CDR3 is TGTGCCAGCAGTGAAGAGCCCAGTATGAACACTGAAGCTTTCTTT. V usage is TRBV2 and J usage is TRBJ1-1; D is uncertain. V lost 1 base and J lost 0, with 9 bases in between. Per the germline V gene, CDR1 is SNHLY and CDR2 is FYNNEI. CDR3 length: 15 amino acids.

This clonotype came up many times. V usage is TRBV12-3 or TRBV12-4 and J usage is TRBJ2-7; 9 nucleotides match TRBD1. Trimming cost V 7 bases and J 5 bases; bases outside gene matches: 15. CDR3 length equals 16 residues. CDR3 coding DNA: TGTGCCAGCAAGCACCTTTCGGGGACAGGGTACGACGAGCAGTACTTC. Its protein product is CASKHLSGTGYDEQYF.

This clonotype was recorded at least ten times. The chain couples TRBV15 to TRBJ1-1; D call uncertain. Trimming shortened V by 0 bases and J by 3 bases, and 8 bases separated the two germline ends. The CDR3 is made up of 14 amino acids. Germline V gene lookup returns CDR1 LNHNV and CDR2 YYDKDF (reference sequence). The CDR3 loop reads CATSRDSTDTEAFF. The CDR3 DNA follows: TGTGCCACCAGCAGAGATTCTACCGACACTGAAGCTTTCTTT.

The chain links TRBV11-3 to TRBJ2-2; D ambiguous. Germline assignment: CDR1 SGHNT and CDR2 YENEEA. The CDR3 extends over 13 amino acids. The germline V and J ends were trimmed by 2 bases and 6 bases, with 7 bases remaining between them. The DNA of the CDR3 is TGTGCCAGCAGCTTAAATGGGCCCGGGGAGCTGTTTTTT. It yields the protein CASSLNGPGELFF.

This clonotype came up many times. The V gene is TRBV30, the J gene TRBJ1-1; the match to TRBD1 covers 9 bases. The junction had 12 bases not matched to a gene; V was cut back by 2 bases and J by 11 bases. Looked up from germline, CDR1 is GTSNPN and CDR2 is SVGIG (reference sequence). CDR3 size: 14 residues. The CDR3 loop is CAWSTGQGKDSAFF. The CDR3, as DNA: TGTGCCTGGAGTACAGGACAGGGGAAAGACAGCGCTTTCTTT.

A few counts support this clonotype. The gene calls are TRBV6-2 or TRBV6-3 and TRBJ1-2, with D possibly TRBD1 on 6 matching bases. CDR1 is MNHEY and CDR2 is SVGEGT in the germline V gene. This CDR3 is 13 amino acids long. The V and J ends lost 7 bases and 3 bases respectively, with 12 bases between them. The CDR3 DNA follows: TGTGCCAGCACCGAACAGGGTTACTATGGCTACACCTTC. Residues: CASTEQGYYGYTF.

At least ten counts were recorded for this clonotype. The J gene is TRBJ1-5, the V gene TRBV19; perhaps TRBD1 as D (6 bases). CDR1 and CDR2 (germline): LNHDA, SQIVND (reference sequence). The CDR3 extends over 15 amino acids. V was trimmed by 7 bases and J by 3 bases, leaving 16 bases between them. The CDR3 loop reads CASTTPRGPNQPQHF. The CDR3 coding sequence is TGTGCCAGTACCACACCCAGGGGCCCCAATCAGCCCCAGCATTTT.

There are many counts of this clonotype. V and J are TRBV6-1 and TRBJ1-5; weak D call: TRBD1 (6 bases). CDR1 and CDR2 from the germline V gene are MNHNS and SASEGT. Trimming cost V 2 bases and J 2 bases, with 10 bases left between them. The CDR3 has 15 residues. In nucleotides, the CDR3 is TGTGCCAGCAGTGAACAGGGGTATCGCAATCAGCCCCAGCATTTT. It translates to CASSEQGYRNQPQHF.

There are many counts of this clonotype. The chain is built from TRBV27 and TRBJ1-2, with D possibly matching TRBD1 (6 bases). The CDR3 spans 15 residues. CDR1 and CDR2 from the germline V gene are MNHEY and SMNVEV (reference sequence). Trimming shortened V by 5 bases and J by 7 bases, and 20 bases separated the two germline ends. CDR3 residues: CASSPLGAAGAGYTF. CDR3 nucleotide sequence: TGTGCCAGCAGTCCCTTGGGTGCAGCGGGGGCTGGCTACACCTTC.

This chain uses TRBV27 with TRBJ1-1; weak D call: TRBD1 (6 bases). CDR3 length: 14 amino acids. Germline V gives CDR1 MNHEY, CDR2 SMNVEV (reference sequence). V was trimmed by 5 bases and J by 7 bases, leaving 17 bases between them. This chain's CDR3 is CASSPGIRGLEAFF. The CDR3 DNA follows: TGTGCCAGCAGTCCGGGGATCAGGGGCCTTGAAGCTTTCTTT.

This clonotype was seen only a few times. This chain joins TRBV6-1 and TRBJ1-1; a possible D gene is TRBD1 (6 bases). V dropped 8 bases and J dropped 1 base, with 14 bases sitting between them. Germline CDR1 is MNHNS and CDR2 is SASEGT. The CDR3 has 14 residues. This CDR3 is CASRRGGRNTEAFF. In DNA, the CDR3 is TGTGCCAGCCGGAGGGGGGGGAGGAACACTGAAGCTTTCTTT.

The rearrangement joins TRBV2 to TRBJ2-7; D could derive from TRBD1 or TRBD2 (5 bases each). Germline V gene data show CDR1 as SNHLY and CDR2 as FYNNEI. V was clipped by 7 bases and J by 0 bases, with 19 bases between them. The CDR3 totals 16 residues. The CDR3 reads CASMIAGTSNSYEQYF. CDR3 nucleotides: TGTGCCAGCATGATAGCCGGGACCTCAAACTCCTACGAGCAGTACTTC. Drawing the rest from reference TRBV2 and TRBJ2-7, the complete variable domain is EPEVTQTPSHQVTQMGQEVILRCVPISNHLYFYWYRQILGQKVEFLVSFYNNEISEKSEIFDDQFSVERPDGSNFTLKIRSTKLEDSAMYFCASMIAGTSNSYEQYFGPGTRLTVT.

This clonotype was counted ten times or more. The chain joins TRBV2 to TRBJ2-5; tentative D call: TRBD2 (7 bases). This CDR3 spans 18 amino acids. V was pared by 3 bases and J by 2 bases, with 22 bases between. The germline V gene has CDR1 SNHLY and CDR2 FYNNEI. The CDR3 nucleotides are TGTGCCAGCAGTGAGCTGATGGGGGCTAGCGGATTACAAGAGACCCAGTACTTC. Translation gives CASSELMGASGLQETQYF. Based on the CDR3 plus reference TRBV2 and TRBJ2-5, the full variable domain is EPEVTQTPSHQVTQMGQEVILRCVPISNHLYFYWYRQILGQKVEFLVSFYNNEISEKSEIFDDQFSVERPDGSNFTLKIRSTKLEDSAMYFCASSELMGASGLQETQYFGPGTRLLVL.